A single sample gave rise to the 29 T cell receptor beta chains below, sequenced in a study of a mutant IDH1 vaccine in newly diagnosed glioma. Time point of the sample: week 11, during vaccination. What each vaccine dose contained was 300 ug of mutant IDH1 20-mer peptide, accompanied by topical imiquimod. Using immunoSEQ multiplex PCR, the repertoire was profiled, and TCRdb retains in-frame clones only, with some absent. The table lists about 52,000 clones, roughly 91% of them singletons. These TCRs' antigens remain unknown. The starting material was PBMCs, obtained from a glioma patient whose treatment included an IDH1 peptide vaccine. These receptors were collected from a man aged 45-65 years with glioma.

The chain recombines TRBV28 with TRBJ1-2; TRBD1 is a possible D gene (5 bases). This CDR3 has 14 amino acids. Trimming pared 2 bases from V and 8 bases from J, leaving 15 bases between. From germline, CDR1 is MDHEN and CDR2 SYDVKM. In DNA form, the CDR3 reads TGTGCCAGCAGTTTAGGGCAGGGCATGGGAGGCTACACCTTC. Its translation is CASSLGQGMGGYTF.

The J gene is TRBJ2-3, the V gene TRBV6-5; D is undetermined. Trimming cost V 4 bases and J 1 base, with 3 bases left between them. The CDR3 extends over 12 amino acids. CDR1 and CDR2 (germline): MNHEY, SVGAGI. In nucleotides, the CDR3 is TGTGCCAGCAGTTCGGGCACAGATACGCAGTATTTT. Translated, it gives CASSSGTDTQYF.

The chain's CDR3 is CASSKGGFNQPQHF. The CDR3 DNA is TGTGCCAGCAGCAAAGGGGGATTTAATCAGCCCCAGCATTTT. The chain has TRBV7-2 and TRBJ1-5; possibly TRBD1 for D (6 bases). The CDR3 contains 14 residues. Trimming took 5 bases from V and 4 from J, leaving 12 bases between them. CDR1 is SGHTA, CDR2 FQGNSA, per germline.

The chain uses TRBV7-8 and TRBJ1-5; TRBD1 is a possible D gene (6 bases). Trimming removed 7 bases from V and 9 bases from J, with 16 bases in between. Germline V gene lookup returns CDR1 SGHVS and CDR2 FQNEAQ. This CDR3 is 13 amino acids long. CDR3 DNA: TGTGCCAGCACCCCACCGTCACAGGGGCCCCAGCATTTT. Translating gives CASTPPSQGPQHF.

The V and J genes are TRBV7-2 and TRBJ1-6, with D hard to call. The germline gives CDR1 SGHTA, CDR2 FQGNSA. The CDR3 sequence is 12 residues long. The V end was cut by 5 bases, the J end by 10 bases, with 9 bases between. The CDR3: CASSPLGSPLHF. DNA of the CDR3: TGTGCCAGCAGCCCTTTAGGATCACCCCTCCACTTT.

V is TRBV7-8 and J is TRBJ2-3, with TRBD1 as a possible D gene (5 bases). Germline V gene data show CDR1 as SGHVS and CDR2 as FQNEAQ. The CDR3 sequence is 15 residues long. V was shortened by 2 bases and J by 4 bases, with 13 bases between the two germline ends. This CDR3 reads CASSLNVQGSDTQYF. The CDR3 coding sequence is TGTGCCAGCAGCTTAAATGTCCAGGGTTCAGATACGCAGTATTTT.

CDR3 DNA: TGCGCCAGCGCCGGGGCCGGCGGATCTTACTATGGCTACACCTTC. Protein product: CASAGAGGSYYGYTF. The chain carries TRBV4-1 and TRBJ1-2; a weak D match, TRBD1 (5 bases). V lost 8 bases to trimming and J lost 3 bases, with 19 bases between them. Looked up from germline, CDR1 is MGHRA and CDR2 is YSYEKL. The CDR3 extends over 15 amino acids.

The V call is TRBV15, the J call TRBJ1-1, with 7 bases that match TRBD1. V shed 3 bases, J shed 5 bases, and the junction held 6 bases outside the gene matches. Germline V gene sequence: CDR1 LNHNV, CDR2 YYDKDF (reference sequence). This CDR3 has 14 residues. In DNA, the CDR3 is TGTGCCACCAGCAGGACAGGGTCTGGGACTGAAGCTTTCTTT. Amino acids: CATSRTGSGTEAFF.

The chain links TRBV7-9 to TRBJ2-3; D is unclear. CDR1 SEHNR and CDR2 FQNEAQ come from the germline V gene (reference sequence). The CDR3 loop spans 15 amino acids. Trimming pared 4 bases from V and 3 bases from J, leaving 14 bases between. The CDR3 here is CASSSGLTETDTQYF. As DNA, the CDR3 is TGTGCCAGCAGCTCCGGGCTCACCGAGACAGATACGCAGTATTTT. The variable domain in full, with the rest retrieved from reference TRBV7-9 and TRBJ2-3, is DTGVSQNPRHKITKRGQNVTFRCDPISEHNRLYWYRQTLGQGPEFLTYFQNEAQLEKSRLLSDRFSAERPKGSFSTLEIQRTEQGDSAMYLCASSSGLTETDTQYFGPGTRLTVL.

The chain combines TRBV10-1 with TRBJ1-1; 8 nucleotides line up with TRBD1. J gave up 5 bases and V 0 bases, and 5 bases lay outside the gene matches. CDR1 WNHNN and CDR2 SYGVQD come from the germline V gene (reference sequence). The CDR3 is 15 residues long. DNA for the CDR3: TGCGCCAGCAGTGAGTCGATTACAGGGGGTACTGAAGCTTTCTTT. Translation: CASSESITGGTEAFF.

This rearrangement joins TRBV13 to TRBJ2-5; weak D call: TRBD2 (5 bases). Trimming stripped 1 base from V and 4 bases from J, with 7 bases between. Germline CDR1 and CDR2: PRHDT and FYEKMQ (reference sequence). The CDR3 loop spans 13 amino acids. The CDR3 reads CASSLEGAETQYF. CDR3 nucleotides: TGTGCCAGCAGCTTAGAGGGAGCAGAGACCCAGTACTTC.

The V call is TRBV7-5, the J call TRBJ2-1; the table's D call of TRBD2 was not tested on the DNA. TRBV7-5 is labeled a pseudogene. The CDR3 totals 20 residues. The CDR3 here is CARSPAPLAGGQSSYNEQFF. The CDR3 DNA reads as TGTGCCAGAAGCCCAGCCCCCCTAGCGGGGGGCCAGTCCTCCTACAATGAGCAGTTCTTC.

V is TRBV5-5 and J is TRBJ1-5, with TRBD1 as a possible D gene (5 bases). The CDR3 sequence is 15 residues long. CDR1 is SGHKS and CDR2 is YYEKEE in the germline V gene (reference sequence). V gave up 1 base and J gave up 2 bases, with 10 bases separating them. The CDR3, as DNA: TGTGCCAGCAGCTTGTGGGGGGAGGGCAATCAGCCCCAGCATTTT. Translation: CASSLWGEGNQPQHF.

The chain joins TRBV5-6 to TRBJ2-7, with D possibly being TRBD1 (6 bases). The CDR3 has 14 amino acids. The V and J ends lost 4 bases and 1 base respectively, with 12 bases between them. Germline CDR1 reads SGHDT; CDR2 reads YYEEEE. The CDR3 DNA reads TGTGCCAGCAGCCTAGACAGGACATCCTACGAGCAGTACTTC. Protein sequence: CASSLDRTSYEQYF.

Remarks on this clone: At one of its ends the junction is not consistent with the germline gene, which may arise from a read error. V is TRBV28 and J is TRBJ1-2; possible D gene TRBD1, 5 bases. The germline CDR1 and CDR2 sequences are MDHEN and SYDVKM. This CDR3 comprises 13 residues. The CDR3 reads CASSLVRVVYSHF. In DNA, the CDR3 is TGTGCCAGCAGTTTAGTCAGGGTGGTTTACTCTCACTTC.

The chain joins TRBV5-6 to TRBJ2-7; 7 bases align to TRBD2. The V segment lost 4 bases and the J segment 7 bases; nucleotides outside the gene matches: 14. The CDR3 is 15 amino acids. From germline, CDR1 is SGHDT and CDR2 YYEEEE. The CDR3 nucleotides are TGTGCCAGCAGCCCGGGGGGAGGGGTGCGGGAGGAGCAGTACTTC. This encodes CASSPGGGVREEQYF.

On this clone itself: One junction end does not reproduce the germline sequence, and a read error may be involved. V and J are TRBV7-7 and TRBJ2-1; D could derive from TRBD1 or TRBD2 (5 bases each). This CDR3 has 15 amino acids. Germline values: CDR1 SSHAT, CDR2 FNYEAQ (reference sequence). The CDR3 DNA sequence: TGTGCTAGCAGCTTAGACGGGGCCGCCTACAATGAGCAGTTCTTC. This gives the protein CASSLDGAAYNEQFF.

The chain combines TRBV7-3 with TRBJ2-5, with TRBD2 matching 7 bases. Germline lookup yields CDR1 SGHTA and CDR2 FQGTGA. This CDR3 is built from 15 residues. V dropped 1 base and J dropped 2; count of bases not matched to a gene: 4. DNA of the CDR3: TGTGCCAGCAGCTTAATGGGAGGGGAACAAGAGACCCAGTACTTC. Its protein is CASSLMGGEQETQYF.

For this clone: The CDR3 end shows no conserved phenylalanine or tryptophan, and so a read error is likely. The DNA is left out, because the CDR3 cannot be placed on it with certainty; the CDR3 is given as TCRdb lists it. This chain connects TRBV6-1 to TRBJ1-2; TRBD1, the table's D call, was not compared with the DNA. The CDR3 adds up to 11 amino acids, both ends counted. Germline CDR1 is MNHNS and CDR2 is SASEGT. CDR3 residues: CASSADRRRAY.

The CDR3 DNA reads TGTGCCAGCAGCTTTGCAGTGACCTACGAGCAGTACTTC. This translates into CASSFAVTYEQYF. The rearrangement uses TRBV5-5 and TRBJ2-7, with D unclear. The germline V gene has CDR1 SGHKS and CDR2 YYEKEE (reference sequence). V lost 2 bases and J lost 2, with 8 bases in between. CDR3 length equals 13 residues.

The chain is built from TRBV9 and TRBJ2-5; D unresolved. CDR3 length: 13 amino acids. Germline lookup yields CDR1 SGDLS and CDR2 YYNGEE. V was pared by 2 bases and J by 2 bases, with 7 bases between. The CDR3 loop reads CASSVDVQETQYF. Written as DNA, the CDR3 is TGTGCCAGCAGCGTCGACGTACAAGAGACCCAGTACTTC.

V usage is TRBV5-6 and J usage is TRBJ1-1; D possibly corresponds to TRBD1 (6 bases). Germline V lookup: CDR1 SGHDT, CDR2 YYEEEE. The CDR3 covers 17 residues. The germline V and J ends were trimmed by 3 bases and 5 bases, with 23 bases remaining between them. The CDR3 DNA reads TGTGCCAGCAGCTATCGTACCCCGGCGGTCCAGGGGACTGAAGCTTTCTTT. Translated: CASSYRTPAVQGTEAFF.

The chain is built from TRBV11-2 and TRBJ2-5; tentatively, D is TRBD2 (5 bases). Germline CDR1 is SGHAT and CDR2 is FQNNGV. V lost 8 bases to trimming and J lost 5 bases, with 12 bases between them. This CDR3 is 12 amino acids long. CDR3 in DNA: TGTGCCAGCGGATTAAGCGGCGAGACCCAGTACTTC. This gives the protein CASGLSGETQYF.

The CDR3 loop reads CASSNRVTEAFF. As DNA, the CDR3 is TGCGCCAGCAGTAACAGGGTAACTGAAGCTTTCTTT. V and J are TRBV5-1 and TRBJ1-1, with D maybe TRBD1 (6 bases). The V and J ends lost 5 bases and 5 bases respectively, with 10 bases between them. The germline gives CDR1 SGHRS, CDR2 YFSETQ. This CDR3 region has 12 residues.

The chain couples TRBV10-3 to TRBJ2-2; D unresolved. This CDR3 is built from 15 residues. Trimming left V 2 bases short and J 4 bases short, with 11 bases between. CDR1 ENHRY and CDR2 SYGVKD come from the germline V gene. In DNA, the CDR3 is TGTGCCATCAGTGAGCGACGACGGGTCACCGGGGAGCTGTTTTTT. It is translated as CAISERRRVTGELFF.

The rearrangement joins TRBV29-1 to TRBJ2-1; D not resolved. There are 14 residues in the CDR3. From germline, CDR1 is SQVTM and CDR2 ANQGSEA. With 7 bases removed from V and 4 bases from J, the gap between germline ends came to 17 bases. The chain's CDR3 is CSGKARAEYNEQFF. The CDR3 DNA reads as TGCAGCGGGAAAGCCCGAGCAGAGTACAATGAGCAGTTCTTC.

The chain couples TRBV2 to TRBJ1-5; D gene unclear. This CDR3 is 16 amino acids long. V was trimmed by 5 bases and J by 2 bases, leaving 16 bases between them. In germline, CDR1 is SNHLY, CDR2 FYNNEI. The CDR3 DNA sequence: TGTGCCAGCAGTCACTACGGGTCCGGGGGCAATCAGCCCCAGCATTTT. It specifies CASSHYGSGGNQPQHF.

This CDR3 is CASSLAWTGYGYQPQHF. The CDR3, as DNA: TGTGCCAGCAGCTTAGCCTGGACAGGGTATGGCTACCAGCCCCAGCATTTT. The chain recombines TRBV7-8 with TRBJ1-5, with 8 bases that match TRBD1. The CDR3 loop spans 17 amino acids. Germline CDR1 reads SGHVS; CDR2 reads FQNEAQ. With 0 bases clipped from V and 7 bases from J, the junction kept 11 bases outside the gene matches.

The gene calls are TRBV29-1 and TRBJ2-7; no clear D. From germline, CDR1 is SQVTM and CDR2 ANQGSEA. V lost 0 bases, J lost 0 bases, and 9 bases lay in between. The CDR3 sequence is 14 residues long. The CDR3 nucleotides read TGCAGCGTTGAAGATCTGGGGTCCTCCTACGAGCAGTACTTC. Protein sequence: CSVEDLGSSYEQYF.